This is a list of T cell receptor beta chains from one sample in a study of blood T cell repertoires in COVID-19. Here immunoSEQ multiplex PCR was the method, and the copy in TCRdb shows in-frame clones only, minus some. The table lists roughly 250,000 clones, about 86% of them singletons. The sequencing input was PBMCs or T cells enriched from blood (not recorded which). These receptors originate from a middle-aged woman with acute COVID-19. Both conserved end residues are part of each CDR3. D genes are given only for firm matches. The listing skips clone size in some rows; elsewhere it reads once, few, many or a size class.

d_call	v_call	j_call	clone_size	cdr3_aa	cdr3_nt
NA	TRBV4-1	TRBJ1-5	NA	CASSQDLLGGSDQPQHF	TGCGCCAGCAGCCAAGATCTTTTAGGGGGTAGCGATCAGCCCCAGCATTTT
NA	TRBV5-1	TRBJ1-3	NA	CASSLDISLGNTIYF	TGCGCCAGCAGCTTGGACATCTCCCTCGGAAACACCATATATTTT
TRBD2	TRBV25-1	TRBJ2-2	NA	CASSDGLAATTGELFF	TGTGCCAGCAGTGATGGACTAGCGGCAACAACCGGGGAGCTGTTTTTT
TRBD2	TRBV7-6	TRBJ2-1	once	CASSLAGGYNEQFF	TGTGCCAGCAGCTTAGCGGGAGGGTACAATGAGCAGTTCTTC
TRBD2	TRBV19	TRBJ2-3	NA	CATGTSGSTDTQYF	TGTGCCACCGGGACTAGCGGTAGCACAGATACGCAGTATTTT
TRBD1	TRBV27	TRBJ1-2	NA	CASSLSALGQGEIKGGYTF	TGTGCCAGCAGTTTATCGGCCCTTGGACAGGGAGAAATAAAGGGTGGCTACACCTTC
NA	TRBV4-2	TRBJ2-1	NA	CASSHTSGPGYNEQFF	TGTGCCAGCAGCCATACAAGCGGGCCCGGCTACAATGAGCAGTTCTTC
TRBD2	TRBV14	TRBJ2-1	NA	CASSPLGTNLNEQFF	TGTGCCAGCAGCCCCCTCGGGACTAATCTCAATGAGCAGTTCTTC
TRBD2	TRBV4-2	TRBJ2-7	many	CASSQLAAYEQYF	TGTGCCAGCAGCCAACTAGCGGCCTACGAGCAGTACTTC
NA	TRBV30	TRBJ1-6	NA	CAWSGEGGAGSPLHF	TGTGCCTGGAGTGGAGAGGGGGGGGCAGGTTCACCCCTCCACTTT
TRBD2	TRBV7-3	TRBJ2-5	NA	CASSRGTSGQETQYF	TGTGCCAGCAGCCGAGGGACTAGCGGCCAAGAGACCCAGTACTTC
NA	TRBV2	TRBJ1-4	NA	CASSEFTTNEKLFF	TGTGCCAGCAGTGAATTCACAACTAATGAAAAACTGTTTTTT
NA	TRBV9	TRBJ2-1	NA	CASSVGAGTGTFF	NA
TRBD1	TRBV6-5	TRBJ2-7	NA	CASSLTGVWDEQYF	TGTGCCAGCAGTTTAACAGGGGTTTGGGACGAGCAGTACTTC
TRBD2	TRBV9	TRBJ2-7	NA	CASSPTSGDYEQYF	TGTGCCAGCAGCCCGACTAGCGGAGACTACGAGCAGTACTTC
NA	TRBV12-3/TRBV12-4	TRBJ2-7	NA	CASSFRGRYEQYF	TGTGCCAGCAGTTTCCGGGGGAGATACGAGCAGTACTTC
NA	TRBV5-5	TRBJ1-2	once	CASSLNSGEGYTF	TGTGCCAGCAGCTTGAACTCGGGGGAAGGCTACACCTTC
TRBD1	TRBV7-3	TRBJ1-1	once	CASSLTGQGGAFF	TGTGCCAGCAGCTTAACGGGACAGGGTGGAGCTTTCTTT
NA	TRBV7-6	TRBJ2-1	NA	CASSLAAVEQFF	TGTGCCAGCAGCCTAGCAGCGGTTGAGCAGTTCTTC
NA	TRBV7-9	TRBJ1-6	NA	CASSLYSERTNSPLHF	TGTGCCAGCAGCTTATATTCAGAGCGGACCAATTCACCCCTCCACTTT
NA	TRBV6-4	TRBJ1-2	NA	CASSDSIRGAGYTF	TGTGCCAGCAGTGACTCGATCAGGGGCGCGGGCTACACCTTC
TRBD1	TRBV4-1	TRBJ2-7	NA	CASSQPGQGFNEQYF	TGCGCCAGCAGCCAACCGGGACAGGGTTTCAACGAGCAGTACTTC
NA	TRBV20-1	TRBJ1-2	NA	CSASEGGDDYTF	TGCAGTGCTAGTGAAGGGGGGGATGACTACACCTTC
TRBD1	TRBV11-3	TRBJ2-5	NA	CASSQGTGNQETQYF	TGTGCCAGCAGTCAGGGGACAGGGAACCAAGAGACCCAGTACTTC
TRBD2	TRBV15	TRBJ2-1	NA	CATSREIGAGGRQFF	TGTGCCACCAGCAGAGAAATAGGAGCGGGAGGTCGGCAGTTCTTC
TRBD1	TRBV27	TRBJ1-1	NA	CASSPLDRVNTEAFF	TGTGCCAGCAGTCCGCTGGACAGGGTGAACACTGAAGCTTTCTTT
TRBD2	TRBV4-2	TRBJ2-1	NA	CASSQEASGIYNEQFF	TGTGCCAGCAGCCAAGAGGCTAGCGGAATTTACAATGAGCAGTTCTTC
TRBD1	TRBV30	TRBJ2-7	NA	CACAGVQGAYEQYF	TGTGCCTGTGCGGGCGTCCAGGGGGCCTACGAGCAGTACTTC
TRBD1	TRBV4-1	TRBJ2-1	NA	CASNSQGADNEQFF	TGCGCCAGCAACTCACAGGGGGCAGACAATGAGCAGTTCTTC
NA	TRBV27	TRBJ1-2	NA	CASKQGRGGYTF	TGTGCCAGCAAACAGGGACGGGGTGGCTACACCTTC
TRBD2	TRBV25-1	TRBJ2-3	few	CASSGTSGKPDTQYF	TGTGCCAGCAGTGGGACTAGCGGGAAGCCAGATACGCAGTATTTT
NA	TRBV19	TRBJ1-2	NA	CASTFSGVRGYTF	TGTGCCAGTACCTTCTCAGGGGTGCGGGGCTACACCTTC
NA	TRBV19	TRBJ2-7	NA	CASSPSARQRSYEQYF	TGTGCCAGTAGTCCCTCCGCGCGGCAAAGGTCCTACGAGCAGTACTTC
TRBD1	TRBV7-9	TRBJ2-7	once	CASSYGTGGSYEQYF	TGTGCCAGCAGCTACGGGACAGGGGGCTCCTACGAGCAGTACTTC
TRBD1	TRBV5-4	TRBJ1-4	NA	CASSPSGQLNEKLFF	TGTGCCAGCAGCCCCTCGGGACAGCTAAATGAAAAACTGTTTTTT
NA	TRBV21-1	TRBJ2-2	NA	CASSKETPNTGELFF	TGTGCCAGCAGCAAAGAAACTCCGAACACCGGGGAGCTGTTTTTT
TRBD2	TRBV6-1	TRBJ2-1	NA	CASSDLSGSFNEQFF	TGTGCCAGCAGTGATCTTAGCGGGAGTTTCAATGAGCAGTTCTTC
NA	TRBV6-2/TRBV6-3	TRBJ1-2	once	CASSYLTRDGYTF	TGTGCCAGCAGTTACCTCACCAGGGATGGCTACACCTTC
TRBD1	TRBV4-1	TRBJ2-1	NA	CASSQAGQGAYNEQFF	TGCGCCAGCAGCCAAGCCGGGCAGGGGGCCTACAATGAGCAGTTCTTC
NA	TRBV14	TRBJ2-3	once	CASSQVKARVTDTQYF	TGTGCCAGCAGCCAAGTCAAGGCTCGGGTCACAGATACGCAGTATTTT
NA	TRBV2	TRBJ2-5	once	CASSVYRDPGTQYF	TGTGCCAGCAGTGTTTACAGGGACCCAGGGACCCAGTACTTC
NA	TRBV24-1	TRBJ2-1	NA	CATSLAGQFNEQFF	TGTGCCACCAGTCTCGCGGGACAGTTCAATGAGCAGTTCTTC
TRBD1	TRBV2	TRBJ2-1	NA	CASRTGGGNEQFF	TGTGCCAGCAGGACAGGGGGGGGCAATGAGCAGTTCTTC
NA	TRBV7-6	TRBJ2-2	NA	CASSLATGAGELFF	TGTGCCAGCAGCTTAGCAACCGGGGCCGGGGAGCTGTTTTTT
NA	TRBV18	TRBJ2-3	NA	CASSLSPTDTQYF	TGTGCCAGCTCACTCTCCCCCACAGATACGCAGTATTTT
TRBD2	TRBV11-2	TRBJ2-2	NA	CASRQLAGAHGELFF	TGTGCCAGCAGACAACTAGCGGGAGCCCACGGGGAGCTGTTTTTT
NA	TRBV11-3	TRBJ1-2	NA	CASSLRQNGYTF	TGTGCCAGCAGCCTAAGACAGAATGGCTACACCTTC
NA	TRBV7-9	TRBJ1-3	many	CASSFQGSGNTIYF	TGTGCCAGCAGCTTTCAGGGCTCTGGAAACACCATATATTTT
TRBD1	TRBV19	TRBJ1-1	NA	CASSMFGQGLDTEAFF	TGTGCCAGTAGTATGTTCGGACAGGGTCTGGACACTGAAGCTTTCTTT
TRBD1	TRBV7-3	TRBJ1-2	NA	CASSLTGTGPYGYTF	TGTGCCAGCAGTTTAACCGGGACAGGACCCTATGGCTACACCTTC
NA	TRBV7-6	TRBJ2-3	NA	CASSFPRQDFTDTQYF	TGTGCCAGCAGCTTCCCCCGACAGGACTTCACAGATACGCAGTATTTT
TRBD2	TRBV11-2	TRBJ2-1	NA	CASSLTGTSVYNEQFF	TGTGCCAGCAGCTTGACCGGGACTAGCGTATACAATGAGCAGTTCTTC
NA	TRBV6-5	TRBJ2-5	NA	CASASGVGGTQYF	TGTGCCAGCGCGTCGGGAGTGGGTGGGACCCAGTACTTC
NA	TRBV5-6	TRBJ1-5	NA	CASSLRAGYPQPQHF	TGTGCCAGCAGCTTGCGGGCGGGGTACCCTCAGCCCCAGCATTTT
NA	TRBV7-2	TRBJ2-5	NA	CASSISQGKETQYF	TGTGCCAGCAGCATCTCGCAGGGTAAAGAGACCCAGTACTTC
TRBD1	TRBV5-6	TRBJ1-5	NA	CASSVTGTQPQHF	TGTGCCAGCAGCGTGACAGGGACTCAGCCCCAGCATTTT
NA	TRBV10-3	TRBJ1-2	NA	CAITRDSHPFGYGYTF	TGTGCCATCACCCGGGACTCACACCCCTTTGGCTATGGCTACACCTTC